Shown below are 11 T cell receptor beta chains from a single sample sequenced in a study of blood T cells in healthy people across ages. Primed by a sample-barcoded 5' primer and a J-beta primer mix, a second PCR proceeded for about 6 to 12 cycles. TCRdb re-called the 5' RACE reads through MiXCR, storing one row per CDR3 protein. This sample carries 650,000 to 1,000,000 distinct CDR3 sequences, about 36% of them seen once, and the ten largest clones take over 10%. Sequencing was performed on blood. These receptors were taken from a man in his late teens or twenties in good health.

This clonotype was recorded a few times. This rearrangement joins TRBV27 to TRBJ2-3, with D hard to call. Germline V gene sequence: CDR1 MNHEY, CDR2 SMNVEV (reference sequence). V was pared by 3 bases and J by 5 bases, with 9 bases between. The CDR3 length is 13 residues. This CDR3 is CASSFRRIDTQYF. The CDR3 DNA follows: TGTGCCAGCAGTTTCAGGAGAATAGATACGCAGTATTTT.

The rearrangement uses TRBV2 and TRBJ2-1, with a tentative D call TRBD1 (5 bases). V was clipped by 3 bases and J by 6 bases, with 24 bases between them. This CDR3 is 18 amino acids long. The germline V gene encodes CDR1 SNHLY and CDR2 FYNNEI. CDR3 nucleotide sequence: TGTGCCAGCAGTGACCCCGACAGAACCCAACAACCAGGCAATGAGCAGTTCTTC. Encoded protein: CASSDPDRTQQPGNEQFF. The full variable domain, with the rest looked up from reference TRBV2 and TRBJ2-1, is EPEVTQTPSHQVTQMGQEVILRCVPISNHLYFYWYRQILGQKVEFLVSFYNNEISEKSEIFDDQFSVERPDGSNFTLKIRSTKLEDSAMYFCASSDPDRTQQPGNEQFFGPGTRLTVL.

Of note for this clonotype: It may be a read error: a sequence one base away is much more abundant. The gene calls are TRBV27 and TRBJ1-2; 8 positions match TRBD1. This CDR3 comprises 15 residues. Germline V gives CDR1 MNHEY, CDR2 SMNVEV (reference sequence). J was trimmed by 6 bases and V by 2 bases; bases with no gene match: 8. The CDR3 region is CASSLAEDRENGYTF. The DNA of the CDR3 is TGTGCCAGCAGTTTAGCGGAGGACAGGGAGAATGGCTACACCTTC.

The sample holds many counts of this clonotype. This sequence joins TRBV7-2 and TRBJ2-7, with 7 bases matching TRBD1. Germline loops: CDR1 SGHTA, CDR2 FQGNSA. This CDR3 has 14 residues. With V trimmed by 4 bases and J by 6 bases, 9 bases remained unmatched. CDR3 sequence (DNA): TGTGCCAGCAGCTCTGGACAGGTGAGGGGCGAGCAGTACTTC. As protein: CASSSGQVRGEQYF.

This clonotype was found a few times. The chain combines TRBV10-3 with TRBJ2-3; TRBD1 is a possible D gene (5 bases). V was shortened by 0 bases and J by 6 bases, with 10 bases between the two germline ends. CDR3 length: 14 residues. Germline values: CDR1 ENHRY, CDR2 SYGVKD. The CDR3 sequence: CAISESVSGDTQYF. The CDR3 DNA sequence: TGTGCCATCAGTGAGTCCGTCTCAGGGGATACGCAGTATTTT.

The chain joins TRBV20-1 to TRBJ1-4, with D unclear. The CDR3 extends over 13 amino acids. With 6 bases removed from V and 5 bases from J, the gap between germline ends came to 13 bases. Germline lookup yields CDR1 DFQATT and CDR2 SNEGSKA (reference sequence). CDR3 coding DNA: TGCAGTGCGCCAGGTGCTCGAAATGAAAAACTGTTTTTT. Its translation is CSAPGARNEKLFF.

The chain couples TRBV2 to TRBJ1-2; the D is unclear. Germline V gene data show CDR1 as SNHLY and CDR2 as FYNNEI. The CDR3 sequence is 14 residues long. Trimming removed 2 bases at V and 4 bases at J, with 11 bases between. CDR3 amino acids: CASSETGRSYGYTF. CDR3 bases: TGTGCCAGCAGTGAAACTGGCCGCAGCTATGGCTACACCTTC. Complete variable domain (other parts from reference TRBV2 and TRBJ1-2): EPEVTQTPSHQVTQMGQEVILRCVPISNHLYFYWYRQILGQKVEFLVSFYNNEISEKSEIFDDQFSVERPDGSNFTLKIRSTKLEDSAMYFCASSETGRSYGYTFGSGTRLTVV.

This clonotype has more than one count but fewer than ten. The J gene is TRBJ2-2, the V gene TRBV2, with D possibly matching TRBD2 (5 bases). CDR3 length: 14 amino acids. The germline V gene has CDR1 SNHLY and CDR2 FYNNEI. V was clipped by 6 bases and J by 2 bases, with 10 bases between them. The CDR3 sequence: CASRSGINTGELFF. The CDR3 bases are TGTGCCAGCAGGTCGGGAATTAACACCGGGGAGCTGTTTTTT.

This chain links TRBV12-3 or TRBV12-4 with TRBJ1-2; D possibly corresponds to TRBD1 (6 bases). Trimming left V 3 bases short and J 0 bases short, with 11 bases between. The CDR3 runs to 15 residues. The DNA for the CDR3 is TGTGCCAGCAGTTTGCCTGGGGGCCCTAACTATGGCTACACCTTC. Protein product: CASSLPGGPNYGYTF.

This clonotype was counted at least ten times. J is TRBJ2-7 and V is TRBV7-6, with D possibly matching TRBD1 (6 bases). CDR3 size: 13 residues. The ends were cut back, 2 bases at V and 4 bases at J, with 9 bases in the middle. The germline CDR1 and CDR2 sequences are SGHVS and FNYEAQ. The CDR3 loop is CASSLTQGYEQYF. The DNA of the CDR3 is TGTGCCAGCAGCTTAACACAGGGTTACGAGCAGTACTTC.

Concerning this clonotype: A much larger clone differs by one base, so this may be a read error. The genes are TRBV6-2 or TRBV6-3 and TRBJ2-4, with D perhaps TRBD2 (6 bases). The DNA end favors TRBJ2-7, so the J call may be wrong. Per the germline V gene, CDR1 is MNHEY and CDR2 is SVGEGT. This CDR3 has 15 residues. In nucleotides, the CDR3 is TGTGCCAGCGACCGGGGAGGTAAATCCAGGCACGAGCAGTACTTC. Translated, it gives CASDRGGKSRHEQYF.